This entry lists 32 T cell receptor beta chains sequenced from one sample in a study of shared clonotypes between healthy human individuals. Profiling relied on immunoSEQ multiplex PCR, and the TCRdb table lists in-frame clones only, not all of them. The table includes 2.3 million or so clones, more than 85% detected once. The material sequenced was naive CD4+ T cells from PBMCs. Subset: CD45RA+ positively selected. The receptors stem from a man aged 18 to 30 in good health. Some clones in this sample may be carry-over from other donors' samples.

In DNA form, the CDR3 reads TGTGCCTGGGACAGGGCTATGAACACTGAAGCTTTCTTT. Translation: CAWDRAMNTEAFF. The V and J genes are TRBV30 and TRBJ1-1, with TRBD1 matching 7 bases. Trimming cost V 5 bases and J 0 bases; bases outside gene matches: 3. CDR1 is GTSNPN, CDR2 SVGIG, per germline (reference sequence). The CDR3 covers 13 residues. Looking up the rest from reference TRBV30 and TRBJ1-1 gives the full variable domain: SQTIHQWPATLVQPVGSPLSLECTVEGTSNPNLYWYRQAAGRGLQLLFYSVGIGQISSEVPQNLSASRPQDRQFILSSKKLLLSDSGFYLCAWDRAMNTEAFFGQGTRLTVV.

The chain recombines TRBV30 with TRBJ1-2; D is ambiguous. Trimming shortened V by 0 bases and J by 4 bases, and 9 bases separated the two germline ends. Looked up from germline, CDR1 is GTSNPN and CDR2 is SVGIG (reference sequence). The length of the CDR3 is 13 residues. CDR3 coding DNA: TGTGCCTGGAGTGTAAACACCTTCTATGGCTACACCTTC. Protein: CAWSVNTFYGYTF.

The rearrangement joins TRBV28 to TRBJ1-4, with D possibly matching TRBD1 (5 bases). Per germline, CDR1 MDHEN and CDR2 SYDVKM. V was pared by 2 bases and J by 5 bases, with 12 bases between. CDR3 length equals 15 residues. The CDR3 DNA reads TGTGCCAGCAGTTTAGAGGGACGGAAGAATGAAAAACTGTTTTTT. Translation gives CASSLEGRKNEKLFF.

This rearrangement joins TRBV11-2 to TRBJ2-7, with no clear D. The CDR3 length is 13 residues. Between the trimmed V and J ends, which lost 6 bases and 2 bases, there was a span of 11 bases. CDR1 and CDR2 from the germline V gene are SGHAT and FQNNGV. Here the CDR3 reads CASSSGLPYEQYF. The CDR3 nucleotides are TGTGCCAGCAGTTCCGGGCTACCCTACGAGCAGTACTTC.

As for this clone: Other DNA sequences from this sample encode an identical CDR3 as well. The chain recombines TRBV28 with TRBJ1-5, with 8 bases fitting TRBD1. Unmatched junction bases numbered 1, after V lost 4 bases and J lost 2 bases. Germline V gene lookup returns CDR1 MDHEN and CDR2 SYDVKM. The CDR3 covers 14 residues. The CDR3 protein is CASSSTGGNQPQHF. The CDR3 nucleotides read TGTGCCAGCAGTTCGACAGGGGGCAATCAGCCCCAGCATTTT.

The rearrangement joins TRBV10-3 to TRBJ2-5; 14 bases agree with TRBD2. Germline V gene sequence: CDR1 ENHRY, CDR2 SYGVKD. This CDR3 spans 16 amino acids. The V gene end was trimmed by 4 bases and the J gene end by 5 bases; junction bases not matched to a gene: 6. The CDR3 nucleotides are TGTGCCATCAGTGTGGGGACTAGCGGGAGCCGGGAGACCCAGTACTTC. This encodes CAISVGTSGSRETQYF.

The V gene is TRBV2, the J gene TRBJ2-1, with 14 nucleotides matching TRBD2. This CDR3 region has 15 residues. Losses at the gene ends were 6 bases for V and 8 bases for J; bases not matched to a gene: 6. Germline values: CDR1 SNHLY, CDR2 FYNNEI. The CDR3: CASRTTSGRADEQFF. CDR3 bases: TGTGCCAGCAGGACGACTAGCGGGAGGGCCGATGAGCAGTTCTTC.

The chain recombines TRBV7-2 with TRBJ2-5; 8 nucleotides line up with TRBD1. The CDR3 spans 13 residues. Germline V gives CDR1 SGHTA, CDR2 FQGNSA. J lost 7 bases, V lost 5 bases, and 6 bases had no gene match. As DNA, the CDR3 is TGTGCCAGCAGCACTGAACAGGGGGGGACCCAGTACTTC. Residues: CASSTEQGGTQYF.

This sequence joins TRBV7-9 and TRBJ2-1; 8 positions match TRBD2. Germline V gene lookup returns CDR1 SEHNR and CDR2 FQNEAQ (reference sequence). The CDR3 length is 17 residues. V lost 6 bases and J lost 0; bases outside the gene matches: 10. In DNA, the CDR3 is TGTGCCAGCAGTGATAGACTAGCGCTGAGCTCCTACAATGAGCAGTTCTTC. Translating gives CASSDRLALSSYNEQFF.

The chain combines TRBV9 with TRBJ2-7; no clear D gene. V shed 3 bases and J shed 3 bases, with 22 bases lying between them. The CDR3 runs to 17 residues. Germline loops: CDR1 SGDLS, CDR2 YYNGEE. The CDR3 spells CASSGSETTTLYYEQYF. For the CDR3, the DNA is TGTGCCAGCAGCGGATCGGAGACAACTACACTATACTACGAGCAGTACTTC.

The V call is TRBV28, the J call TRBJ1-1; D gene uncertain. Germline values: CDR1 MDHEN, CDR2 SYDVKM. This CDR3 contains 12 residues. Trimming took 8 bases from V and 4 from J, leaving 11 bases between them. The CDR3 is CASGQLGTEAFF. CDR3 nucleotide sequence: TGTGCCAGCGGTCAGTTGGGCACTGAAGCTTTCTTT.

V and J are TRBV6-5 and TRBJ1-5, with TRBD1 as a possible D gene (5 bases). From germline, CDR1 is MNHEY and CDR2 SVGAGI. The V end lost 6 bases, the J end lost 4 bases, and 13 bases lay between the germline ends. CDR3 size: 14 residues. The CDR3 DNA is TGTGCCAGCAGACGAGATCAGGGTAATCAGCCCCAGCATTTT. Translated, it gives CASRRDQGNQPQHF.

The chain couples TRBV11-2 to TRBJ1-1; maybe TRBD1 (5 bases). Germline-derived CDR1 and CDR2 are SGHAT and FQNNGV. The CDR3 totals 16 residues. Trimming removed 0 bases from V and 5 bases from J, with 16 bases in between. The CDR3 DNA sequence: TGTGCCAGCAGCTTAGAAAGGAGGACACTGGGGACTGAAGCTTTCTTT. Translation: CASSLERRTLGTEAFF. Full variable domain (remainder filled in from reference TRBV11-2 and TRBJ1-1): EAGVAQSPRYKIIEKRQSVAFWCNPISGHATLYWYQQILGQGPKLLIQFQNNGVVDDSQLPKDRFSAERLKGVDSTLKIQPAKLEDSAVYLCASSLERRTLGTEAFFGQGTRLTVV.

The gene calls are TRBV13 and TRBJ2-5; D possibly corresponds to TRBD1 (6 bases). With the DNA end fitting TRBJ2-7 better, the J assignment may be wrong. The CDR3 sequence is 17 residues long. The germline V gene encodes CDR1 PRHDT and CDR2 FYEKMQ (reference sequence). DNA of the CDR3: TGTGCCAGCAGCACCAGGGGTGGGGCTAGCTCTTCCTACGAGCAGTACTTC. It codes for CASSTRGGASSSYEQYF.

This clone was counted between two and nine times. This sequence joins TRBV25-1 and TRBJ1-1; D call uncertain. Trimming took off 3 bases at V and 7 bases at J, with 15 bases between the two ends. Germline CDR1 is MGHDK and CDR2 is SYGVNS. The CDR3 loop spans 14 amino acids. The CDR3 DNA reads TGTGCCAGCAGTGATCCCCGTAGGGTGGATGAAGCTTTCTTT. Its translation: CASSDPRRVDEAFF.

V is TRBV15 and J is TRBJ2-7; TRBD2 aligns across 7 bases. Germline V gene lookup returns CDR1 LNHNV and CDR2 YYDKDF (reference sequence). The CDR3 is made up of 16 amino acids. Trimming cost V 3 bases and J 3 bases; bases outside gene matches: 11. CDR3: CATSRGTGGRIYEQYF. CDR3 in DNA: TGTGCCACCAGCAGGGGGACGGGAGGTCGAATCTACGAGCAGTACTTC.

V usage is TRBV7-9 and J usage is TRBJ2-7, with 9 positions matching TRBD1. The J segment lost 2 bases and the V segment lost 5 bases, leaving 7 bases of the junction unmatched. The CDR3 loop spans 15 amino acids. Germline lookup yields CDR1 SEHNR and CDR2 FQNEAQ (reference sequence). The CDR3 spells CASSLDRGRPYEQYF. The CDR3 coding sequence is TGTGCCAGCAGCCTCGACAGGGGGAGACCCTACGAGCAGTACTTC.

This chain joins TRBV7-2 and TRBJ2-7; D is perhaps TRBD1 (6 bases). The germline V gene has CDR1 SGHTA and CDR2 FQGNSA. Deletions cut 7 bases from V and 2 bases from J, with 18 bases between. This CDR3 has 15 residues. CDR3: CASIYRASGAYEQYF. The CDR3 DNA is TGTGCCAGCATTTACAGGGCCAGTGGGGCCTACGAGCAGTACTTC.

The rearrangement links TRBV28 to TRBJ2-2; perhaps D is TRBD1 or TRBD2 (5 bases each). Germline values: CDR1 MDHEN, CDR2 SYDVKM. This CDR3 is built from 17 residues. The V gene lost 3 bases and the J gene lost 4 bases, with 18 bases spanning the gap. CDR3 in amino acids: CASSLTQTGRVTGELFF. The CDR3, as DNA: TGTGCCAGCAGTTTGACCCAGACGGGGCGGGTCACCGGGGAGCTGTTTTTT.

The genes are TRBV28 and TRBJ1-2; D may be TRBD1 (6 bases). Germline loops: CDR1 MDHEN, CDR2 SYDVKM. The CDR3 is 16 residues long. Between the trimmed V and J ends, which lost 6 bases and 2 bases, there was a span of 19 bases. The CDR3 DNA reads TGTGCCAGCAGCCAACGACAGGATCCGCGAAACTATGGCTACACCTTC. It codes for CASSQRQDPRNYGYTF.

This rearrangement joins TRBV5-4 to TRBJ1-1; no clear D. The CDR3 length is 14 residues. Between the trimmed V and J ends, which lost 4 bases and 0 bases, there was a span of 10 bases. Germline CDR1 and CDR2: SGHNT and YYREEE (reference sequence). In DNA form, the CDR3 reads TGTGCCAGCAGCCCCGGGTGGGTGAACACTGAAGCTTTCTTT. As protein: CASSPGWVNTEAFF.

The chain recombines TRBV28 with TRBJ1-2; D is uncertain. The CDR3 consists of 15 residues. Trimming stripped 2 bases from V and 1 base from J, with 11 bases between. The germline V gene has CDR1 MDHEN and CDR2 SYDVKM. Written as DNA, the CDR3 is TGTGCCAGCAGTTTACGGGGAGGCCTTAACTATGGCTACACCTTC. It yields the protein CASSLRGGLNYGYTF.

The V call is TRBV7-9, the J call TRBJ1-1, with D hard to call. The germline gives CDR1 SEHNR, CDR2 FQNEAQ (reference sequence). The CDR3 extends over 16 amino acids. Trimming stripped 3 bases from V and 8 bases from J, with 22 bases between. The CDR3 region has the DNA TGTGCCAGCAGCTTCCTTCCGGGTACAGTTTCGGAAGAAGCTTTCTTT. As protein: CASSFLPGTVSEEAFF.

The V call is TRBV7-8, the J call TRBJ2-5, with 11 bases aligning to TRBD2. The CDR3 spans 16 residues. Germline loops: CDR1 SGHVS, CDR2 FQNEAQ. J gave up 4 bases and V 5 bases, and 9 bases lay outside the gene matches. This chain's CDR3 is CASSISTSGKGETQYF. In DNA form, the CDR3 reads TGTGCCAGCAGCATCTCGACTAGCGGGAAGGGAGAGACCCAGTACTTC.

This clone was seen once. The sample holds other DNA sequences that translate to the same CDR3. This rearrangement joins TRBV27 to TRBJ2-5; perhaps TRBD2 as D (5 bases). The CDR3 consists of 13 residues. Trimming took 2 bases from V and 5 from J, leaving 9 bases between them. CDR1 is MNHEY, CDR2 SMNVEV, per germline (reference sequence). The CDR3 nucleotides are TGTGCCAGCAGTTTAAGAGGGAGTGAGACCCAGTACTTC. Translating it yields CASSLRGSETQYF.

The count of this clone is one. The rearrangement joins TRBV10-1 to TRBJ2-3; 7 bases agree with TRBD2. The CDR3 contains 12 residues. Germline-derived CDR1 and CDR2 are WNHNN and SYGVQD (reference sequence). V lost 6 bases and J lost 6; bases outside the gene matches: 3. CDR3 sequence reads: CASSRDYDTQYF. CDR3 DNA: TGCGCCAGCAGCCGGGACTATGATACGCAGTATTTT.

The rearrangement links TRBV7-9 to TRBJ2-3; D gene ambiguous. V was trimmed by 3 bases and J by 3 bases, leaving 16 bases between them. Germline V gene data show CDR1 as SEHNR and CDR2 as FQNEAQ (reference sequence). The CDR3 covers 16 residues. Here the CDR3 reads CASSFIGRRATDTQYF. CDR3 in DNA: TGTGCCAGCAGCTTTATCGGACGAAGGGCAACAGATACGCAGTATTTT.

The V gene is TRBV18, the J gene TRBJ2-3; 10 nucleotides agree with TRBD1. Per the germline V gene, CDR1 is KGHSH and CDR2 is LQKENI. Losses at the gene ends were 5 bases for V and 4 bases for J; bases not matched to a gene: 9. This CDR3 is 16 amino acids long. CDR3 coding DNA: TGTGCCAGCTCAACCTTGGACAGGGGGTTCGCAGATACGCAGTATTTT. Its protein is CASSTLDRGFADTQYF.

This clone has only one observation. The chain couples TRBV7-9 to TRBJ2-7; D tentatively fits TRBD1 or TRBD2 (5 bases each). V dropped 4 bases and J dropped 2 bases, with 21 bases sitting between them. CDR3 length equals 17 residues. The germline V gene encodes CDR1 SEHNR and CDR2 FQNEAQ (reference sequence). CDR3 DNA: TGTGCCAGCAGCTCCCGGGGCGTCGACTACCCTCCCTACGAGCAGTACTTC. It encodes CASSSRGVDYPPYEQYF.

The chain uses TRBV6-1 and TRBJ2-7, with a possible D match to TRBD2 (6 bases). Trimming took 5 bases from V and 0 from J, leaving 11 bases between them. CDR3 length: 14 residues. The germline V gene has CDR1 MNHNS and CDR2 SASEGT. Here the CDR3 DNA reads TGTGCCAGCAGTCCGGGACTTCACTCCTACGAGCAGTACTTC. It yields the protein CASSPGLHSYEQYF.

This sequence joins TRBV19 and TRBJ2-1, with D unclear. The length of the CDR3 is 13 residues. The germline V gene has CDR1 LNHDA and CDR2 SQIVND (reference sequence). V shed 4 bases and J shed 7 bases, with 11 bases lying between them. CDR3 sequence (DNA): TGTGCCAGTAGTACCGGAACTCAGAATGAGCAGTTCTTC. Amino acid sequence: CASSTGTQNEQFF.

The chain couples TRBV28 to TRBJ1-3, with TRBD1 identical over 9 bases. The CDR3 is 16 amino acids. Germline V gene lookup returns CDR1 MDHEN and CDR2 SYDVKM. Trimming removed 6 bases from V and 0 bases from J; junction bases left unmatched: 6. The CDR3 coding sequence is TGTGCCAGCAGCCAACAGGGGGCTTACTCTGGAAACACCATATATTTT. Translated: CASSQQGAYSGNTIYF.